These T cell receptor beta chains were read from a single sample in a study of OX40 agonist ivuxolimab in advanced cancers. TCRdb keeps only in-frame clones here, not all; method: immunoSEQ multiplex PCR. The sample contains about 82,000 clones, 85% of which appear only once. The starting material was CD4+ or CD8+ T cells sorted from blood, obtained in a trial of the OX40 agonist ivuxolimab. Receptor source: an adult with an advanced solid tumor such as melanoma, head and neck, liver or kidney cancer. Each CDR3 is given with its conserved first and last residue. D genes are given only for firm matches. Expanded clones get a size class; other rows say once, few or many, or leave the size out.

>TRBV10-3|NA|TRBJ1-5|NA
TGTGCCATCAGTGGCCTGGGGGAGAATCAGCCCCAGCATTTT
CAISGLGENQPQHF
>TRBV5-5|NA|TRBJ1-2|NA
TGTGCCAGCAGCTTCAGGGGTACTAACTATGGCTACACCTTC
CASSFRGTNYGYTF
>TRBV11-2|once|TRBJ2-6|TRBD1
TGTGCCAGCAGCGAAACCCACAGGGGAAGGGCTGGGGCCAACGTCCTGACTTTC
CASSETHRGRAGANVLTF
>TRBV10-3|once|TRBJ1-3|NA
TGTGCCATCAGTGACCCTTCGTGGAACACCATATATTTT
CAISDPSWNTIYF
>TRBV5-1|few|TRBJ2-2|NA
TGCGCCAGCAGCTTGGGGGCAGGGAACACCGGGGAGCTGTTTTTT
CASSLGAGNTGELFF
>TRBV5-1|NA|TRBJ2-5|TRBD1
TGCGCCAGCAGCTCCGGACAGGGGGGAATGAGGGGAGAGACCCAGTACTTC
CASSSGQGGMRGETQYF
>TRBV5-4|NA|TRBJ2-5|NA
TGTGCCAGCAGCCCTGGGGGCACGGAACAAGAGACCCAGTACTTC
CASSPGGTEQETQYF
>TRBV28|NA|TRBJ1-1|NA
TGTGCCAGCAGTTTAGTTGGGGAAGCTTTCTTT
CASSLVGEAFF
>TRBV5-4|NA|TRBJ1-4|NA
TGTGCCAGCAAAGGGCAGATAAATGAAAAACTGTTTTTT
CASKGQINEKLFF
>TRBV6-1|NA|TRBJ1-1|NA
TGTGCCAGCAGTGGGTGGTGGGCAAACGTGAACACTGAAGCTTTCTTT
CASSGWWANVNTEAFF
>TRBV4-2|NA|TRBJ1-5|NA
TGTGCCAGCAGCCATTATCCCCTTGAAAATAGCAATCAGCCCCAGCATTTT
CASSHYPLENSNQPQHF
>TRBV28|NA|TRBJ2-1|NA
TGTGCCAGCAGCACGAACAGGGTATACTACAATGAGCAGTTCTTC
CASSTNRVYYNEQFF
>TRBV30|NA|TRBJ1-3|NA
TGTGCCTGGAAATCTATGACAGTCGGCTCTGGAAACACCATATATTTT
CAWKSMTVGSGNTIYF
>TRBV2|NA|TRBJ1-4|NA
TGTGCCAGCAGTGACAGTCCCGTTCTTAATGAAAAACTGTTTTTT
CASSDSPVLNEKLFF
>TRBV19|NA|TRBJ1-2|NA
TGTGCCAGTAGTATTTCGTATGGAGGTGGGGGAGCCAACTATGGCTACACCTTC
CASSISYGGGGANYGYTF
>TRBV9|NA|TRBJ2-7|NA
TGTGCCAGCAGTCCCGGCCTAGGGAGCTCCTACGAGCAGTACTTC
CASSPGLGSSYEQYF
>TRBV2|NA|TRBJ2-5|TRBD1
TGTGCCAGCACTGGGGACAGGGGAAGTGGAGAGACCCAGTACTTC
CASTGDRGSGETQYF
>TRBV5-1|NA|TRBJ1-4|NA
TGCGCCTCTCAGGGCCTAAATGAAAAACTGTTTTTT
CASQGLNEKLFF
>TRBV6-1|NA|TRBJ1-2|NA
TGTGCCACAGCGGCCCGGGGTGATTCACTCTATGGCTACACCTTC
CATAARGDSLYGYTF
>TRBV4-1|NA|TRBJ2-1|TRBD1
TGCGCCAGCAGCCAAAGGGTAACAGGGGTCAAAAGAGGACAATTCAGTGAGCAGTTCTTC
CASSQRVTGVKRGQFSEQFF
>TRBV20-1|NA|TRBJ1-1|TRBD1
TGCAGTGTTCTGGACAGGGTATTAGCTTTCTTT
CSVLDRVLAFF
>TRBV5-1|NA|TRBJ1-2|NA
TGCGCCAGCAGCTTTTCCGGGGGGGAAGATGGCTACACCTTC
CASSFSGGEDGYTF
>TRBV11-3|NA|TRBJ2-5|TRBD1
TGTGCCAGCACCCCCCGGACAGGGTCACAAGAGACCCAGTACTTC
CASTPRTGSQETQYF
>TRBV19|NA|TRBJ2-5|NA
TGTGCCAGTAGTATAGCGGACTACCAAGAGACCCAGTACTTC
CASSIADYQETQYF
>TRBV27|once|TRBJ1-1|NA
TGTGCCAGCAGTCTCAGTTGGGGCACTGAAGCTTTCTTT
CASSLSWGTEAFF
>TRBV2|NA|TRBJ2-2|NA
TGTGCCAGCAGTGAAAGGGAGGCCGGGGAGCTGTTTTTT
CASSEREAGELFF
>TRBV28|NA|TRBJ1-4|NA
TGTGCCAGCGGCACTGGGGATAATGAAAAACTGTTTTTT
CASGTGDNEKLFF
>TRBV7-2|NA|TRBJ2-1|TRBD2
TGTGCCAGCAGCCTTGGACTAGCGGGGACCAATGAGCAGTTCTTC
CASSLGLAGTNEQFF
>TRBV5-6|few|TRBJ1-2|TRBD1
TGTGCCAGCAGCTACCGGGACAGCGGAGGTGGCTACACCTTC
CASSYRDSGGGYTF
>TRBV2|NA|TRBJ1-6|NA
TGTGCCGGAGCAGGGGAGAGTTCACCCCTCCACTTT
CAGAGESSPLHF
>TRBV19|NA|TRBJ2-5|NA
TGTGCCAGTAGTATCGGGCAGCTCCAAGAGACCCAGTACTTC
CASSIGQLQETQYF
>TRBV7-9|NA|TRBJ1-2|NA
TGTGCCAGCAGCTTGTTCGGGACTCCCACGAGGAACTATGGCTACACCTTC
CASSLFGTPTRNYGYTF
>TRBV28|NA|TRBJ1-4|NA
TGTGCCAGCAGTTTACTCTCGACAGTTGAAAAACTGTTTTTT
CASSLLSTVEKLFF
>TRBV28|NA|TRBJ2-5|NA
TGTGCCAGCAGTTCCTTGGGCCGGCCCCAGTACTTC
CASSSLGRPQYF
>TRBV7-2|once|TRBJ1-1|TRBD1
TGTGCCAGCAGCAGACAGGGTTACACTGAAGCTTTCTTT
CASSRQGYTEAFF
>TRBV6-5|few|TRBJ1-2|NA
TGTGCCAGCAGTGCCCCCGGGGGGGCGGGCTATGGCTACACCTTC
CASSAPGGAGYGYTF
>TRBV30|few|TRBJ2-1|NA
TGTGCCTGGGACCAGGGGATTACATCCTACAATGAGCAGTTCTTC
CAWDQGITSYNEQFF
>TRBV5-1|NA|TRBJ2-1|NA
TGCGCCAGCAGCTTTGGGCAGGGACACTCCTACAATGAGCAGTTCTTC
CASSFGQGHSYNEQFF
>TRBV5-6|NA|TRBJ1-2|NA
TGTGCCAGCAGCTTGACGGACTATGGCTACACCTTC
CASSLTDYGYTF
>TRBV28|NA|TRBJ1-6|NA
TGTGCCAGCAGCCCGAGGTTCGGGAGCTCCTATAATTCACCCCTCCACTTT
CASSPRFGSSYNSPLHF
>TRBV6-6|few|TRBJ1-1|NA
TGTGCCAGCAGTTTCCGACCCAAGAACACTGAAGCTTTCTTT
CASSFRPKNTEAFF
>TRBV5-1|NA|TRBJ2-5|TRBD1
TGCGCCAGCAGCGCAGTGCGCCGGGACAGCCAAGAGACCCAGTACTTC
CASSAVRRDSQETQYF
>TRBV5-6|NA|TRBJ2-7|NA
TGTGCCAGCAGCTTGGTCCCGGCGCCCATCGAGCAGTACTTC
CASSLVPAPIEQYF
>TRBV29-1|NA|TRBJ1-1|NA
TGCAGCGTCCAGCCGGGGCGCAGGGACACTGAAGCTTTCTTT
CSVQPGRRDTEAFF
>TRBV7-3|NA|TRBJ1-6|TRBD1
TGTGCCAGCAGCCTAGGGACAGGGGGCGCAGTTTCACCCCTCCACTTT
CASSLGTGGAVSPLHF
>TRBV11-3|NA|TRBJ2-3|TRBD1
TGTGCCAGCAGCCCAGGGGTCGACAGGGTGGATACGCAGTATTTT
CASSPGVDRVDTQYF
>TRBV2|NA|TRBJ1-1|TRBD1
TGTGCCAGCAGTAATCCCGGACAGGGAGACACTGAAGCTTTCTTT
CASSNPGQGDTEAFF
>TRBV18|NA|TRBJ2-1|NA
TGTGCCAGCTCACCGGATGGGAATGAGCAGTTCTTC
CASSPDGNEQFF
>TRBV7-9|NA|TRBJ1-6|NA
TGTGCCAGCAGCTGGCCCGCGTCCTACTCCTATAATTCACCCCTCCACTTT
CASSWPASYSYNSPLHF
>TRBV19|few|TRBJ1-6|NA
TGTGCCAGTAGTGCGAGTAATTCACCCCTCCACTTT
CASSASNSPLHF
>TRBV2|few|TRBJ1-5|NA
TGTGCCAGCAGTGAAGCGGGGACACCCAATCAGCCCCAGCATTTT
CASSEAGTPNQPQHF